This T cell receptor beta chain was found in a study of T cell responses to AZD1222 COVID-19 vaccine. Study-level points and caveats: Just a handful of AZD1222 recipients were seropositive at baseline. Spike-specific TCR breadth and depth went up after people got two AZD1222 doses. With dominance at 160-218 and 743-854, vaccine-associated CD4 TCRs spanned spike. Epitopes outside B.1.351 and B.1.1.7 mutated regions reportedly drew nearly half of spike TCRs.

Germline V gene sequence: CDR1 SGDLS, CDR2 YYNGEE. The CDR3 covers 15 residues. Unmatched junction bases numbered 6, after V lost 3 bases and J lost 3 bases. Sequenced by immunoSEQ multiplex PCR; TCRdb stores in-frame clones only, minus some. Of some 180,000 clones listed, over 80% were seen once; the top ten hold roughly 1%. This clone was seen just once. Its antigen remains unidentified. The V gene is TRBV9, the J gene TRBJ1-5; the match to TRBD1 covers 7 bases. The receptor was derived from an adult who received the MenACWY meningococcal vaccine as a control. Sequences were derived from peripheral blood, sampled 28 days after the second dose of the MenACWY control vaccine. DNA of the CDR3: TGTGCCAGCAGCGAAGGACAGGCCTTCAATCAGCCCCAGCATTTT. This sequence encodes CASSEGQAFNQPQHF.